Listed below are T cell receptor beta chains from one sample, sequenced in a study of CD4 T cells in relation to SARS-CoV-2 and coronaviruses. Which antigens these TCRs recognize remains unknown. Data came from immunoSEQ multiplex PCR; TCRdb stores just in-frame clones and leaves some out. The repertoire includes tens of thousands of clones, 60% to 85% of them detected once, and 13% sits in the top ten. Sequences were obtained from CD4+ T cells from PBMCs, cultured in vitro. These TCRs come from a human donor in good health. The CDR3 runs from the conserved cysteine through the conserved F or W. Each record gives: J gene, clone size, D gene, V gene, CDR3 DNA, CDR3 protein. A D gene is named only where the DNA matches it firmly. Clone size, where shown, is once, few, many, or a class for clones that have expanded.

J: TRBJ2-1; size: .; D: .; V: TRBV6-2/TRBV6-3; DNA: TGTGCCAGCAGTCCCCAGGACAGGCGGGAAAAAAATGAGCAGTTCTTC; CDR3: CASSPQDRREKNEQFF
J: TRBJ1-6; size: .; D: .; V: TRBV19; DNA: TGTGCCAGTAGAAACTCCGGGAGCTCCTATAATTCACCCCTCCACTTT; CDR3: CASRNSGSSYNSPLHF
J: TRBJ2-5; size: .; D: TRBD2; V: TRBV7-2; DNA: TGTGCCAGCAGCGACCCCGTAATAGCGGGGAAGGAGACCCAGTACTTC; CDR3: CASSDPVIAGKETQYF
J: TRBJ1-1; size: .; D: .; V: TRBV18; DNA: TGTGCCAGCTCCCCAGCAGGGACGGGCACTGAAGCTTTCTTT; CDR3: CASSPAGTGTEAFF
J: TRBJ2-2; size: .; D: TRBD1; V: TRBV2; DNA: TGTGCCAGCACCTTAGACAGGGGAAACACCGGGGAGCTGTTTTTT; CDR3: CASTLDRGNTGELFF
J: TRBJ1-5; size: .; D: TRBD1; V: TRBV6-5; DNA: TGTGCCAGCAGAACGGGACAGCTTAATCAGCCCCAGCATTTT; CDR3: CASRTGQLNQPQHF
J: TRBJ2-1; size: .; D: .; V: TRBV7-2; DNA: TGTGCCAGCAGCTCCACGGGGGCGGGGGCCAATGAGCAGTTCTTC; CDR3: CASSSTGAGANEQFF
J: TRBJ2-2; size: .; D: TRBD2; V: TRBV19; DNA: TGTGCCAGTGAGAACTTAGCGGGAGTGGGCGCCGGGGAGCTGTTTTTT; CDR3: CASENLAGVGAGELFF
J: TRBJ2-7; size: few; D: TRBD2; V: TRBV7-9; DNA: TGTGCCGGTAGCGGGAGGTATGGCGAGCAGTACTTC; CDR3: CAGSGRYGEQYF
J: TRBJ1-4; size: .; D: TRBD1; V: TRBV6-5; DNA: TGTGCCAGCAGCCAGAGTCGGGCAGGGGGGGAAAAACTGTTTTTT; CDR3: CASSQSRAGGEKLFF
J: TRBJ1-2; size: few; D: .; V: TRBV6-2/TRBV6-3; DNA: TGTGCCAGCAGTTACTCGGAGGGCCAGGGCTACACCTTC; CDR3: CASSYSEGQGYTF
J: TRBJ1-4; size: .; D: .; V: TRBV28; DNA: TGTGCCAGCAGTTCGCCCGGGGGGCTAGTTGAAAAACTGTTTTTT; CDR3: CASSSPGGLVEKLFF
J: TRBJ2-7; size: once; D: TRBD2; V: TRBV5-1; DNA: TGCGCCAGCAGCTTGGGGACTAGCGGGGGGGCGGAGTACTTC; CDR3: CASSLGTSGGAEYF
J: TRBJ1-5; size: .; D: .; V: TRBV6-2/TRBV6-3; DNA: TGTGCCAGCAGTTACAGGACTCCCGTTGGGCAGCCCCAGCATTTT; CDR3: CASSYRTPVGQPQHF
J: TRBJ2-1; size: once; D: .; V: TRBV29-1; DNA: TGCAGCGTCCTTCTGACTTCTTACAATGAGCAGTTCTTC; CDR3: CSVLLTSYNEQFF
J: TRBJ2-6; size: .; D: TRBD2; V: TRBV7-3; DNA: TGTGCCAGCAGCTTATCTGGGGGGGGCTCTGGGGCCAACGTCCTGACTTTC; CDR3: CASSLSGGGSGANVLTF
J: TRBJ1-4; size: .; D: TRBD1; V: TRBV9; DNA: TGTGCCAGCAGCCCCCAGGGGGCCAATGAAAAACTGTTTTTT; CDR3: CASSPQGANEKLFF
J: TRBJ2-2; size: .; D: .; V: TRBV9; DNA: TGTGCCAGCAGCTCAGGGGGAGGGGAGCCCGGGGAGCTGTTTTTT; CDR3: CASSSGGGEPGELFF
J: TRBJ2-5; size: .; D: TRBD2; V: TRBV3-1/TRBV3-2; DNA: TGTGCCAGCAGCGGGACTAACAAAGAGACCCAGTACTTC; CDR3: CASSGTNKETQYF
J: TRBJ1-4; size: few; D: .; V: TRBV19; DNA: TGTGCCAGTAGTCCCCTGGGGGGTCCGGAAAAACTGTTTTTT; CDR3: CASSPLGGPEKLFF
J: TRBJ2-5; size: .; D: TRBD2; V: TRBV19; DNA: TGTGCCAGCAGAAGCGGGAATGGGGAGACCCAGTACTTC; CDR3: CASRSGNGETQYF
J: TRBJ2-3; size: .; D: TRBD2; V: TRBV30; DNA: TGTGCCTGGAGTAAAGGTGCAGCGGGAGTTGGAACAGATACGCAGTATTTT; CDR3: CAWSKGAAGVGTDTQYF
J: TRBJ1-3; size: .; D: .; V: TRBV4-1; DNA: TGCGCCAGCAGCCAAGACAGGATCTCTGGAAACACCATATATTTT; CDR3: CASSQDRISGNTIYF
J: TRBJ2-3; size: .; D: .; V: TRBV6-5; DNA: TGTGCCAGCAGTTACCCCAACGGGGATCGGGGAGATACGCAGTATTTT; CDR3: CASSYPNGDRGDTQYF
J: TRBJ2-5; size: .; D: TRBD1; V: TRBV3-1/TRBV3-2; DNA: TGTGCCAGCAGCCAAACAAAGACAGGGGGGTTGGAGACCCAGTACTTC; CDR3: CASSQTKTGGLETQYF
J: TRBJ1-4; size: once; D: TRBD1; V: TRBV13; DNA: TGTGCCAGCAGCCCCGGGGACAGACCTGATGAAAAACTGTTTTTT; CDR3: CASSPGDRPDEKLFF
J: TRBJ1-3; size: once; D: .; V: TRBV30; DNA: TGTGCCTGGATGGCAGGGGCTGGAAACACCATATATTTT; CDR3: CAWMAGAGNTIYF
J: TRBJ1-5; size: once; D: .; V: TRBV5-1; DNA: TGCGCCAGCAGCCCGGGTGGGAATCAGCCCCAGCATTTT; CDR3: CASSPGGNQPQHF
J: TRBJ2-3; size: .; D: .; V: TRBV9; DNA: TGTGCCAGCAGCGCAGGGGATGATACGCAGTATTTT; CDR3: CASSAGDDTQYF
J: TRBJ2-5; size: .; D: TRBD2; V: TRBV4-3; DNA: TGCGCCAGCAGCCAAGGCGGCCTAGCGGGAGGGCAAGAGACCCAGTACTTC; CDR3: CASSQGGLAGGQETQYF
J: TRBJ2-1; size: .; D: TRBD2; V: TRBV2; DNA: TGTGCCAGCAGTGCTAGCGGGAGAAGCTCCTACAATGAGCAGTTCTTC; CDR3: CASSASGRSSYNEQFF
J: TRBJ1-1; size: .; D: .; V: TRBV18; DNA: TGTGCCAGCTCACCACCGTCCGCCAGGAACACTGAAGCTTTCTTT; CDR3: CASSPPSARNTEAFF
J: TRBJ1-2; size: .; D: .; V: TRBV11-2; DNA: TGTGCCAGCAGCTTAGCGGGGAGCACTGATGGCTACACCTTC; CDR3: CASSLAGSTDGYTF
J: TRBJ2-1; size: .; D: TRBD2; V: TRBV2; DNA: TGTGCCAGCAATCAGGGGCGGGGGGCTTACAATGAGCAGTTCTTC; CDR3: CASNQGRGAYNEQFF
J: TRBJ1-5; size: .; D: .; V: TRBV27; DNA: TGTGCCACCAGAGGGACCACTAGCAATCAGCCCCAGCATTTT; CDR3: CATRGTTSNQPQHF
J: TRBJ1-6; size: .; D: .; V: TRBV19; DNA: TGTGCCAGTAGTACCCTGGGGGCCCTGGTTTCACCCCTCCACTTT; CDR3: CASSTLGALVSPLHF
J: TRBJ2-3; size: .; D: .; V: TRBV6-5; DNA: TGTGCCAGCAGGCTTTCGGGAGTGCCAGGAGATACGCAGTATTTT; CDR3: CASRLSGVPGDTQYF
J: TRBJ1-3; size: .; D: TRBD1; V: TRBV6-5; DNA: TGTGCCAGCAGGACAGGGGGAGATCGTGGAAACACCATATATTTT; CDR3: CASRTGGDRGNTIYF
J: TRBJ2-5; size: .; D: .; V: TRBV30; DNA: TGTGCCTGGAGCTTAGCGTTACAAGAGACCCAGTACTTC; CDR3: CAWSLALQETQYF
J: TRBJ2-1; size: few; D: .; V: TRBV20-1; DNA: TGCAGTGCTAGTGGGGGCAGCGTTACTTACAATGAGCAGTTCTTC; CDR3: CSASGGSVTYNEQFF
J: TRBJ2-2; size: once; D: TRBD2; V: TRBV6-2/TRBV6-3; DNA: TGTGCCAGCAGTTTCACGACAGTGAGCTCGGGACTAGCGGTGAACACCGGGGAGCTGTTTTTT; CDR3: CASSFTTVSSGLAVNTGELFF